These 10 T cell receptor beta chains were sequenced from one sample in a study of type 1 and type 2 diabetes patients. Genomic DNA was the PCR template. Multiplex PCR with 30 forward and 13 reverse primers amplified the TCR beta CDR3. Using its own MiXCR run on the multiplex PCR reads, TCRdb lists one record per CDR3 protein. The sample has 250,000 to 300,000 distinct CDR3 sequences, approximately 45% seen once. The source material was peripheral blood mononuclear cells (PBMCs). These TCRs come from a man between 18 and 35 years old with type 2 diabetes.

The CDR3 region is CASTDRGEGMNTEAFF. CDR3 bases: TGTGCCAGCACCGACAGGGGGGAGGGAATGAACACTGAAGCTTTCTTT. V is TRBV27 and J is TRBJ1-1, with TRBD1 matching over 9 bases. Germline assignment: CDR1 MNHEY and CDR2 SMNVEV (reference sequence). Trimming took 7 bases from V and 0 from J; bases not matched to a gene: 9. The CDR3 spans 16 residues.

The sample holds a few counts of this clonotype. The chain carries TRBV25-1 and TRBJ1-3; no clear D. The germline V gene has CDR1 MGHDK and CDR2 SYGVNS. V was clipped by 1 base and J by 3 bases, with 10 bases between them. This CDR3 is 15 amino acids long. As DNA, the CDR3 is TGTGCCAGCAGTGAATCCGGGGATGGTGGAAACACCATATATTTT. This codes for CASSESGDGGNTIYF.

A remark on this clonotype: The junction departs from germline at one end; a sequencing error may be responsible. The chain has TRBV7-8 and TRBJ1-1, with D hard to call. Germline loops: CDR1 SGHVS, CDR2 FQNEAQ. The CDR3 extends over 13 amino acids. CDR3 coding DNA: TGTGCCAGCGGCTTAACGGGGAACACTGAAGCTTTCTTT. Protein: CASGLTGNTEAFF.

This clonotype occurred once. The CDR3 region has the DNA TGTGCCAGCAGCTCGAGGCAATACCATGCATTAGAGGGCTACACCTTC. Translation: CASSSRQYHALEGYTF. The chain uses TRBV7-2 and TRBJ1-2; D not resolved. Trimming shortened V by 4 bases and J by 8 bases, and 23 bases separated the two germline ends. CDR1 SGHTA and CDR2 FQGNSA come from the germline V gene. This CDR3 contains 16 residues.

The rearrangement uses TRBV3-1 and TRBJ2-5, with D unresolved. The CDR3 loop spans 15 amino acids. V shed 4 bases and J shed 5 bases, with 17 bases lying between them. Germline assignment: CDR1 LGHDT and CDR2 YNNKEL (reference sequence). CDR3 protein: CASSPSPRAWETQYF. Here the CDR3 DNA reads TGTGCCAGCAGCCCCTCCCCACGGGCGTGGGAGACCCAGTACTTC.

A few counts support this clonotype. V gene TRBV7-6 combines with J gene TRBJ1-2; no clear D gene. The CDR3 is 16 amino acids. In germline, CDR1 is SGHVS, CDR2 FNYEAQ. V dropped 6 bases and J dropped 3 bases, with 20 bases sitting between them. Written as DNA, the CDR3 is TGTGCCAGCAGTGAAATGCTAACAGACGGAGACTATGGCTACACCTTC. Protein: CASSEMLTDGDYGYTF. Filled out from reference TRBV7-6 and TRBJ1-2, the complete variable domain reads GAGVSQSPRYKVTKRGQDVALRCDPISGHVSLYWYRQALGQGPEFLTYFNYEAQQDKSGLPNDRFSAERPEGSISTLTIQRTEQRDSAMYRCASSEMLTDGDYGYTFGSGTRLTVV.

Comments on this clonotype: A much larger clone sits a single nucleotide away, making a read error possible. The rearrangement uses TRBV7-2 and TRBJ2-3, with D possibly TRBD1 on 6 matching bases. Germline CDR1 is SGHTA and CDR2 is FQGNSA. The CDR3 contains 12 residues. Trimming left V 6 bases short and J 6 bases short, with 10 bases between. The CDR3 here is CASREQGDTQYF. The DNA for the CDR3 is TGTGCCAGCAGGGAACAGGGTGATACGCAGTATTTT.

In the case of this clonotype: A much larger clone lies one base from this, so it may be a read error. The CDR3 DNA is TGTGCCAGCAGTGAGTCCAGGGAGAGGCGTTACACTGAAGCTTTCTTT. This translates into CASSESRERRYTEAFF. J is TRBJ1-1 and V is TRBV2; a possible D gene is TRBD1 (5 bases). Trimming removed 3 bases at V and 3 bases at J, with 17 bases between. This CDR3 spans 16 amino acids. Germline CDR1 reads SNHLY; CDR2 reads FYNNEI.

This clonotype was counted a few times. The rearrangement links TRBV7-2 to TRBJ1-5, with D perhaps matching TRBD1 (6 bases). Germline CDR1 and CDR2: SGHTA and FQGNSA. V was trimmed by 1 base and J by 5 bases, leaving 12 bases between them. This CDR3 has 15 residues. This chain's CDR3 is CASSLGRGWDQPQHF. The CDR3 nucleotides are TGTGCCAGCAGCTTAGGCAGGGGTTGGGATCAGCCCCAGCATTTT.

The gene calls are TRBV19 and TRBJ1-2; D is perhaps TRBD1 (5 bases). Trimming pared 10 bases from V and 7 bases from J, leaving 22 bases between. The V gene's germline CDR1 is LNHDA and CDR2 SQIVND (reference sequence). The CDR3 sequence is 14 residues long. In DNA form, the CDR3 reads TGTGCCACCTTTCTTCACGGGACGGCGGGTGGCTACACCTTC. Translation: CATFLHGTAGGYTF.